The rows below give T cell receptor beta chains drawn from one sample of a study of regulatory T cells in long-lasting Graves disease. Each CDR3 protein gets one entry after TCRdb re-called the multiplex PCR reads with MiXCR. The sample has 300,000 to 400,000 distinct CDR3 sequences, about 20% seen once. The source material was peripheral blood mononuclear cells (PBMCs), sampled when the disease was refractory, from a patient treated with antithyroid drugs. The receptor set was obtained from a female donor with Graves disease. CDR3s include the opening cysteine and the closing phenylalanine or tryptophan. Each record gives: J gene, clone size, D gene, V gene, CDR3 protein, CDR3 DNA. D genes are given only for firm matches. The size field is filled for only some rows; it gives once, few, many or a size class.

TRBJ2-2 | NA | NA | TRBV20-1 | CSASDTGRVNTGELFF | TGCAGTGCTAGTGATACAGGGAGGGTAAACACCGGGGAGCTGTTTTTT
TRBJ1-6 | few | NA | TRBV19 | CASSTSRETPLHF | TGTGCCAGTAGTACTTCGAGGGAAACACCCCTCCACTTT
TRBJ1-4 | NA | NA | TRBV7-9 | CASSLGWDRAEKLFF | TGTGCCAGCAGCTTAGGGTGGGACCGGGCCGAAAAACTGTTTTTT
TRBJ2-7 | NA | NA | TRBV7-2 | CASSPRFPGGSYEQYF | TGTGCCAGCAGCCCCCGATTTCCTGGAGGATCCTACGAGCAGTACTTC
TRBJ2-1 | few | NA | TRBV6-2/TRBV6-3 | CASSYSSGNEQFF | TGTGCCAGCAGTTACTCGAGCGGTAATGAGCAGTTCTTC
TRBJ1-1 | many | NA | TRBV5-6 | CASSLGARSTEAFF | TGTGCCAGCAGCTTGGGGGCCAGATCCACTGAAGCTTTCTTT
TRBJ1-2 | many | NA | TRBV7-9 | CASSPDENYGYTF | TGTGCCAGCAGCCCAGACGAGAACTATGGCTACACCTTC
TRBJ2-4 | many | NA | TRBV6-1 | CASSEWEFRAKNIQYF | TGTGCCAGCAGTGAATGGGAATTCCGGGCCAAAAACATTCAGTACTTC
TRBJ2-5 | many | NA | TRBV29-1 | CSGGDQETQYF | TGCAGCGGGGGAGATCAAGAGACCCAGTACTTC
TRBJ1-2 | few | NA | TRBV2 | CASSGGRGGYTF | TGTGCCAGCAGTGGGGGGAGGGGTGGCTACACCTTC
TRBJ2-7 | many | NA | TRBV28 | CASIPWGRDYEQYF | TGTGCCAGCATCCCTTGGGGCAGAGACTACGAGCAGTACTTC
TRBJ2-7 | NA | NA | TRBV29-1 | CSVSGRSSYEQYF | TGCAGCGTTAGTGGCAGGAGCTCCTACGAGCAGTACTTC
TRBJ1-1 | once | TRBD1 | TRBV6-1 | CARWEKGTGGCRNTEAFF | TGTGCCAGATGGGAAAAAGGGACAGGGGGTTGTAGAAACACTGAAGCTTTCTTT
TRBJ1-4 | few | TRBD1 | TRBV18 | CASSPRDRGGKLFF | TGTGCCAGCAGTCCTCGGGACAGGGGTGGTAAACTGTTTTTT
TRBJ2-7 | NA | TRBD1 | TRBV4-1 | CASSHRDAGGEQYF | TGCGCCAGCAGCCACCGGGATGCAGGGGGCGAGCAGTACTTC
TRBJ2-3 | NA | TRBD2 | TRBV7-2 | CASSLSSGGADTQYF | TGTGCCAGCAGCTTATCTAGCGGGGGAGCAGATACGCAGTATTTT
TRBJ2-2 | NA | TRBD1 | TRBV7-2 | CASSSALGTGSTGELFF | TGTGCCAGCAGCTCGGCGCTCGGGACAGGGAGCACCGGGGAGCTGTTTTTT
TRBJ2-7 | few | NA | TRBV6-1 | CASSVGGGGSYEQYF | TGTGCCAGCAGCGTAGGGGGTGGCGGTTCCTACGAGCAGTACTTC
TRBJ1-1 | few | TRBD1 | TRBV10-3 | CAISETDRGNTEAFF | TGTGCCATCAGTGAAACGGACAGGGGGAACACTGAAGCTTTCTTT
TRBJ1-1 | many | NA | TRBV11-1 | CASRSVVQGDAEAFF | TGTGCCAGCAGATCAGTCGTGCAGGGAGACGCTGAAGCTTTCTTT
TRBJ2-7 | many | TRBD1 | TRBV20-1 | CSARSRTGTYEQYF | TGCAGTGCTAGAAGTCGGACAGGAACCTACGAGCAGTACTTC
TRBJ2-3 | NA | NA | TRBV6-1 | CASGGRDTQYF | TGTGCCAGCGGGGGGAGAGATACGCAGTATTTT
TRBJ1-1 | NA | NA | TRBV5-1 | CASSSFGGDDTEAFF | TGCGCCAGCAGCTCCTTCGGGGGGGATGACACTGAAGCTTTCTTT
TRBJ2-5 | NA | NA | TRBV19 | CAKTLASGPQETQYF | TGTGCCAAAACGCTAGCGAGCGGCCCCCAAGAGACCCAGTACTTC
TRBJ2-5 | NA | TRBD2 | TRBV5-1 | CASSFRGEAYQYF | TGCGCCAGCAGCTTCCGGGGGGAGGCCTACCAGTACTTC
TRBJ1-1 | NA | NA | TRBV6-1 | CASSRGFENTEAFF | TGTGCCAGCTCCAGAGGATTCGAGAACACTGAAGCTTTCTTT
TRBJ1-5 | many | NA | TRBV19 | CASSIEGHRVRQPQHF | TGTGCCAGTAGTATAGAGGGTCACAGGGTCCGGCAGCCCCAGCATTTT
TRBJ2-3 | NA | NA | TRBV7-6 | CASSPLVSTDTQYF | TGTGCCAGCAGCCCTCTAGTATCCACAGATACGCAGTATTTT
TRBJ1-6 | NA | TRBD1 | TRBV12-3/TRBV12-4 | CASSFGQGTSPLHF | TGTGCCAGCAGTTTTGGACAGGGGACTTCACCCCTCCACTTT
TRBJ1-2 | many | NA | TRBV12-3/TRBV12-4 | CASSLAGLNYGYTF | TGTGCCAGCAGTTTAGCTGGTCTGAACTATGGCTACACCTTC
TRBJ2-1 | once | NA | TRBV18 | CASSPAVINEQFF | TGTGCCAGCTCACCAGCGGTAATCAATGAGCAGTTCTTC
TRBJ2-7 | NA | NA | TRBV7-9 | CASSYDNYEQYF | TGTGCCAGCAGCTACGACAACTACGAGCAGTACTTC
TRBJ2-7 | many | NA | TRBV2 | CASSRRPSYEQYF | TGTGCCAGCAGCCGCAGACCATCCTACGAGCAGTACTTC
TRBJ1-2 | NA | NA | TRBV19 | CASSRRTGANYGYTF | TGTGCCAGTAGTAGACGGACGGGGGCCAACTATGGCTACACCTTC
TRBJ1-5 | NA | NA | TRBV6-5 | CASSYGSGGNQPQHF | TGTGCCAGCAGTTACGGATCGGGTGGCAATCAGCCCCAGCATTTT
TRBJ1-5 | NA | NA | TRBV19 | CASSIRTGNQPQHF | TGTGCCAGTAGTATTCGCACAGGGAATCAGCCCCAGCATTTT